This T cell receptor (beta chain) was sequenced in a study of identical twins. As for this clonotype: What it binds is unknown.

This CDR3 contains 17 residues. V trimming: 1 base; J trimming: 6 bases; junction bases outside the gene matches: 13. The germline V gene encodes CDR1 DFQATT and CDR2 SNEGSKA (reference sequence). General study results and limits: One should note that invariant MAIT and iNKT cells could partly confound zero-insertion analyses.

All donors comprised healthy Caucasians. A universal primer binding site was introduced by template switching. The final cDNA contained unique molecular identifiers. TCRdb used MiXCR to reprocess the 5' RACE reads, holding one entry per CDR3 protein. The table records hundreds of thousands of distinct CDR3 sequences, 9% to 15% of them present only once. The same sample was also studied in work on yellow fever vaccine responses in identical twins. That study reports: Reports say the vaccine T cell response in twins looked partly convergent and partly personalized.

Sequencing used PBMCs. The chain links TRBV20-1 to TRBJ2-1, with 9 bases that match TRBD2. The clonotype comes from a woman aged 18-29 years in good health. CDR3 amino acids: CSARATGTSRRVNEQFF. The CDR3 coding sequence is TGCAGTGCTAGAGCCACAGGGACTAGCAGGAGGGTCAATGAGCAGTTCTTC.